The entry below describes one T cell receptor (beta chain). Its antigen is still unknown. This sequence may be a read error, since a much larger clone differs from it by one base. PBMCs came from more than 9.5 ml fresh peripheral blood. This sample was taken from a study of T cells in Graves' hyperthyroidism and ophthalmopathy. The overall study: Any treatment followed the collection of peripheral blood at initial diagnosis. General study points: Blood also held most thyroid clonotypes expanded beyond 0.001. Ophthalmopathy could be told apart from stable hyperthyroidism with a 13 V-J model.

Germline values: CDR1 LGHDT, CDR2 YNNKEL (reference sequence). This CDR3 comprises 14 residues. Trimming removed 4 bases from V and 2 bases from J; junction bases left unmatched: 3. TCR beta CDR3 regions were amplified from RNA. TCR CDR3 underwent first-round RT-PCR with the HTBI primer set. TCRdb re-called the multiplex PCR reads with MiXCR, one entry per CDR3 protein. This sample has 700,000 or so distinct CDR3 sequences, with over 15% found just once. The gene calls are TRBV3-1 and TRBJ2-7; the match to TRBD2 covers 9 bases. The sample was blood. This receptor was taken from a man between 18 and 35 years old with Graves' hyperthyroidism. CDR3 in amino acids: CASSRSGSTYEQYF. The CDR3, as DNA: TGTGCCAGCAGCCGTAGCGGGAGCACCTACGAGCAGTACTTC.